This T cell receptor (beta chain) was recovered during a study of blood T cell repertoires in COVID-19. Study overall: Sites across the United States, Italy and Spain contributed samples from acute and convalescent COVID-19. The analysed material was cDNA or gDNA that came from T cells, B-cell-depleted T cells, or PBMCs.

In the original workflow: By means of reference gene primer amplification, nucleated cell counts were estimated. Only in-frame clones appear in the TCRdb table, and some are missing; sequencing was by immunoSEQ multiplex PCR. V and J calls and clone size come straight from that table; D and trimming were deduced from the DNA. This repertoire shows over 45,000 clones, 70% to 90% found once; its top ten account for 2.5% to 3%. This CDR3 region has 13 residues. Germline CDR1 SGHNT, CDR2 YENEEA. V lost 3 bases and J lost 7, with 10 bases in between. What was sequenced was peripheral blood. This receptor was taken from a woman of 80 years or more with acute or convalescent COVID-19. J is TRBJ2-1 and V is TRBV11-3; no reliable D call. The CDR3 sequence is CASSFGPFNEQFF. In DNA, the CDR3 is TGTGCCAGCAGCTTTGGCCCGTTTAATGAGCAGTTCTTC.